This T cell receptor (beta chain) emerged from a study of cytomegalovirus exposure and HLA in healthy donors. The assay was immunoSEQ multiplex PCR, and TCRdb's table has in-frame clones only and misses some. This sample has more than 200,000 clones, with roughly 87% found just once. V lost 3 bases and J 1 base, leaving 10 bases between the germline ends. Germline assignment: CDR1 MDHEN and CDR2 SYDVKM. This CDR3 comprises 15 residues. The chain combines TRBV28 with TRBJ1-5; D remains ambiguous. The TCR comes from a woman aged 30 to 39 in good health and CMV-seronegative. Sequencing was performed on PBMCs. The CDR3 coding sequence is TGTGCCAGCAGTTTCATCGGTCGGAGCAATCAGCCCCAGCATTTT. Translating it yields CASSFIGRSNQPQHF.